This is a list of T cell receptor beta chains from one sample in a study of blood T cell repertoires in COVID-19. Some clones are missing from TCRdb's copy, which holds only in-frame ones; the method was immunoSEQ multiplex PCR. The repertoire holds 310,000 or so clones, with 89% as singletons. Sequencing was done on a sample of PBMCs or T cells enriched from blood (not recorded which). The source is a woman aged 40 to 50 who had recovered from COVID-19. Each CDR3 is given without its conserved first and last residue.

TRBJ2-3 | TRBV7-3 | ASSVTSGREGTDTQY
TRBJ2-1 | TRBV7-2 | ASSPTSGRTQF
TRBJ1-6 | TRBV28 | ASREGDSPLH
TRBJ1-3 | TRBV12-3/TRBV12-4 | ASSWGRDTIY
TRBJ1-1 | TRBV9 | ASSVVRTGSTEAF
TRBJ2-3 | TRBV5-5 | ASSSAGGSDTQY
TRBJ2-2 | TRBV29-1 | SVEDIRPGELF
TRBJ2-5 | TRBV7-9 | ASSVQGKTQY
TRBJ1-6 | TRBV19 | ASSRGQGYSPLH
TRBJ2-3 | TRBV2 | ASSGSMTDTQY
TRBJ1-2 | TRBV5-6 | ASARVAPGGYT
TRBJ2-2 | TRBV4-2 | ASSRIAGAWTGELF
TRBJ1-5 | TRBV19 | ASSIGEGGAYQPQH
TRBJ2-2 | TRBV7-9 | ASSGGTNTGELF
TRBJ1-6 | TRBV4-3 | ASSQDFSSPLH
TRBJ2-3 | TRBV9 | ASSVETTEDTQY
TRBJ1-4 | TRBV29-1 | SVDSTGQGTNEKLF
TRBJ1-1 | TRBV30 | AWSPTF
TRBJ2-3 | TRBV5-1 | ASSLALAGAPDTQY
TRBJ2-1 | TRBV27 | ASSFMVGWESSYNEQF
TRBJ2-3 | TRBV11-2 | ASSLGGQGAGTDTQY
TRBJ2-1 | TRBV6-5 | ASGEQGALGNEQF
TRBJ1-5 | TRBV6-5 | ASSYQGGQPQH
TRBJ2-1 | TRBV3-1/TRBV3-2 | ASSPGTSIYNEQF
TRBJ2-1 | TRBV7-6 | ASSPWGAYNEQF
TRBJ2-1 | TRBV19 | ASTKGSGRTNEQF
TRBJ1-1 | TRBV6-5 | ASSHSKKWGTGLAF
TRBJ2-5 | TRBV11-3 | ASRGWLAGVETQY
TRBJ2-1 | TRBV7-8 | ASSLEGEYNEQF
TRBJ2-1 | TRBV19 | ASSIGTGHPNEQF
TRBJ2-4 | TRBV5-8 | ASSLFIHRAPLAKNIQY
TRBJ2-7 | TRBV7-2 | ASSLADSYEQY
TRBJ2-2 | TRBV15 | ATSRGRRGTTGELF
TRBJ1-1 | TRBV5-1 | ASSLAPGTLNTEAF
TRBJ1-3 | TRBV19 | ASTQDRQSGNTIY
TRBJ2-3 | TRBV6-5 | ASRQSGRGTDTQY
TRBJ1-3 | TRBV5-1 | ASSTGGPETGNTIY
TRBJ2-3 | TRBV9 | ASSVGFGGAQDTQY
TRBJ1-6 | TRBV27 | ASSLLWQGNSPLH
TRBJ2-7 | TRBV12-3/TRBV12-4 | ASSPDRGGEQY
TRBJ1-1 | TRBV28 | ASSLSLQGVDTEAF
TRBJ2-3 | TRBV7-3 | ASSLTGRRDTQY
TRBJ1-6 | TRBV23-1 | ASSQSYRGGHNSPLH
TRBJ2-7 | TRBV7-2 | ASSLAHQRRAYEQY
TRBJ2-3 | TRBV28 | ASSPAGAGVGDTQY
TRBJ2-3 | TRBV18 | ASSPIAPDTQY
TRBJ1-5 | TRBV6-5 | ASRPGQGQPQH
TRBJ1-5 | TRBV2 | ASSEAAPYQPQH